A selection of T cell receptor beta chains follows, all from one sample in a study of cytomegalovirus exposure and HLA in healthy donors. TCRdb's copy holds only in-frame clones and misses some; the assay was immunoSEQ multiplex PCR. This repertoire shows 110,000 to 150,000 clones, more than 60% found once; its top ten account for roughly 3%. Sequencing was done on a sample of PBMCs. The receptors shown here come from a male donor in good health and CMV-seronegative. The CDR3 runs from the conserved cysteine through the conserved F or W. Each record gives: clone size, J gene, V gene, D gene, CDR3 protein, CDR3 DNA. D genes are given only for firm matches. Clone size is shown for a subset of rows, as once, few, many or a class of expanded clone.

-	TRBJ2-7	TRBV5-1	TRBD2	CASSFGTIYEQYF	TGCGCCAGCAGCTTTGGGACTATCTACGAGCAGTACTTC
few	TRBJ1-5	TRBV19	-	CASSTRQALQGHF	TGTGCCAGTAGTACCCGACAGGCCTTACAAGGACATTTT
-	TRBJ1-1	TRBV9	TRBD1	CASSVEQGAFMGTEAFF	TGTGCCAGCAGCGTAGAGCAGGGGGCGTTTATGGGGACTGAAGCTTTCTTT
few	TRBJ2-3	TRBV27	-	CASRDSTVPDTQYF	TGTGCCAGCCGGGACTCAACTGTCCCAGATACGCAGTATTTT
-	TRBJ2-7	TRBV5-1	-	CASSTRQEYEQYF	TGCGCCAGCAGCACCCGACAAGAATACGAGCAGTACTTC
few	TRBJ2-1	TRBV4-2	TRBD2	CASSQGTSGVYNEQFF	TGTGCCAGCAGTCAGGGGACTAGCGGGGTATACAATGAGCAGTTCTTC
-	TRBJ1-1	TRBV5-8	-	CASSRGQPNTEAFF	TGTGCCAGCAGCAGGGGACAACCCAACACTGAAGCTTTCTTT
-	TRBJ1-2	TRBV7-2	TRBD1	CASRPLRQGIAGYTF	TGTGCCAGCAGACCCTTGAGACAGGGCATCGCTGGCTACACCTTC
-	TRBJ2-1	TRBV29-1	-	CSVEIALGPNEQFF	TGCAGCGTTGAAATAGCGCTCGGACCCAATGAGCAGTTCTTC
-	TRBJ2-5	TRBV19	-	CATRGGGGETQYF	TGTGCCACTCGGGGAGGGGGTGGGGAGACCCAGTACTTC
-	TRBJ1-3	TRBV5-1	TRBD1	CASSVLTGGEGTIYF	TGCGCCAGCAGCGTCCTGACAGGGGGCGAGGGAACCATATATTTT
-	TRBJ2-2	TRBV25-1	-	CASSGVGAWTGELFF	TGTGCCAGCAGTGGCGTTGGGGCTTGGACCGGGGAGCTGTTTTTT
-	TRBJ2-7	TRBV5-1	TRBD1	CASSLGDRSYEQYF	TGCGCCAGCAGCTTGGGGGACAGATCCTACGAGCAGTACTTC
-	TRBJ1-1	TRBV7-2	TRBD1	CASSLDRDRYVF	TGTGCCAGCAGCTTAGACCGGGACAGGTATGTCTTT
-	TRBJ2-3	TRBV4-2	TRBD2	CASSQATAGGATQYF	TGTGCCAGCAGCCAAGCTACGGCGGGAGGGGCCACGCAGTATTTT
-	TRBJ2-2	TRBV27	-	CASSLLWLGNTGELFF	TGTGCCAGCAGTTTACTCTGGCTAGGGAACACCGGGGAGCTGTTTTTT
-	TRBJ2-1	TRBV5-4	TRBD1	CASSLSGGGLRYEQFF	TGTGCCAGCAGCCTATCAGGGGGCGGTTTAAGGTATGAGCAGTTCTTC
once	TRBJ2-7	TRBV7-2	TRBD2	CASSLSGSYEQYF	TGTGCCAGCAGCCTTAGCGGGAGCTACGAGCAGTACTTC
-	TRBJ2-7	TRBV25-1	TRBD1	CASSKTGGTYEQYF	TGTGCCAGCAGTAAGACAGGGGGTACCTACGAGCAGTACTTC
-	TRBJ1-1	TRBV6-4	-	CASSEDGGNTEAFF	TGTGCCAGCAGTGAGGATGGAGGGAACACTGAAGCTTTCTTT
-	TRBJ1-2	TRBV27	-	CASSSHTTGSSGYTF	TGTGCCAGCAGTTCACACACTACAGGCTCGTCTGGCTACACCTTC
-	TRBJ1-1	TRBV9	-	CASSVGHRKNTEAFF	TGTGCCAGCAGCGTAGGCCACAGAAAGAACACTGAAGCTTTCTTT
-	TRBJ1-6	TRBV4-2	TRBD1	CASRQANRGAYNSPLHF	TGTGCCAGCCGCCAAGCAAACAGGGGAGCCTATAATTCACCCCTCCACTTT
-	TRBJ1-6	TRBV7-6	-	CASSYRQAPIQALHF	TGTGCCAGCAGCTACCGACAGGCCCCAATTCAGGCCCTCCACTTT
once	TRBJ1-4	TRBV7-2	-	CASSLKGFDEKLFF	TGTGCCAGCAGCTTAAAGGGGTTTGATGAAAAACTGTTTTTT
-	TRBJ2-7	TRBV28	TRBD2	CASTRQHSGTSDYEQYF	TGTGCCAGCACCCGCCAGCATAGTGGGACTAGCGACTACGAGCAGTACTTC
-	TRBJ1-2	TRBV7-3	TRBD1	CASSLVPGTGVSYGYTF	TGTGCCAGCAGCCTCGTTCCGGGGACAGGGGTCTCCTATGGCTACACCTTC
-	TRBJ1-2	TRBV9	TRBD1	CASSVVETGTYGYTF	TGTGCCAGCAGCGTAGTGGAGACAGGGACCTATGGCTACACCTTC
-	TRBJ2-1	TRBV7-9	-	CASSSRGLAEGRSYNEQFF	TGTGCCAGCAGCTCCCGGGGGCTAGCGGAGGGACGCTCCTACAATGAGCAGTTCTTC
-	TRBJ2-2	TRBV13	TRBD1	CASSIYGTGGSGELFF	TGTGCCAGCAGCATATATGGGACAGGGGGCTCCGGGGAGCTGTTTTTT
-	TRBJ2-7	TRBV7-3	TRBD2	CASSVLAGVDEQYF	TGTGCCAGCAGCGTTCTAGCGGGAGTGGACGAGCAGTACTTC
-	TRBJ2-7	TRBV6-4	TRBD1	CASRMNRGAYEQYF	TGTGCCAGCAGAATGAACAGGGGTGCCTACGAGCAGTACTTC
-	TRBJ2-7	TRBV19	TRBD1	CASSRSGGKSSYEQYF	TGTGCCAGTAGTAGGTCAGGGGGTAAGAGCTCCTACGAGCAGTACTTC
-	TRBJ2-3	TRBV14	TRBD2	CASSPRAGGGTDTQYF	TGTGCCAGCAGCCCGAGAGCGGGAGGCGGCACAGATACGCAGTATTTT
-	TRBJ1-2	TRBV9	-	CASTTGYGYTF	TGTGCCAGCACCACGGGCTATGGCTACACCTTC
-	TRBJ2-1	TRBV5-6	-	CASSLVSGSSYNEQFF	TGTGCCAGCAGCTTGGTGTCGGGGAGCTCCTACAATGAGCAGTTCTTC
-	TRBJ2-3	TRBV5-8	TRBD2	CASSLGAGVTDTQYF	TGTGCCAGCAGCTTGGGAGCGGGGGTCACAGATACGCAGTATTTT
-	TRBJ2-3	TRBV30	TRBD1	CAWQGRGQSSDTDTQYF	TGTGCCTGGCAAGGTCGGGGACAGTCGTCCGACACAGATACGCAGTATTTT
-	TRBJ2-1	TRBV2	TRBD2	CASRAGASGYNEQFF	TGTGCCAGCAGAGCGGGGGCTAGCGGCTACAATGAGCAGTTCTTC
-	TRBJ1-4	TRBV27	-	CASSRRGLATNEKLFF	TGTGCCAGCAGCAGGAGGGGCCTTGCAACTAATGAAAAACTGTTTTTT
once	TRBJ2-1	TRBV4-1	TRBD2	CASSDGLGFEQFF	TGCGCCAGCAGCGACGGACTAGGGTTTGAGCAGTTCTTC
-	TRBJ2-1	TRBV7-9	TRBD2	CASSLGLAGVIGFF	TGTGCCAGCAGCTTAGGCCTAGCGGGAGTAATAGGGTTCTTC
-	TRBJ1-2	TRBV19	-	CASSSTGISNYGYTF	TGTGCCAGTAGTAGCACAGGGATTTCGAACTATGGCTACACCTTC
-	TRBJ1-6	TRBV7-8	-	CASSLARTPNSPLHF	TGTGCCAGCAGCTTAGCCCGAACACCGAATTCACCCCTCCACTTT
few	TRBJ1-1	TRBV5-1	-	CASSSDSTNTEAFF	TGCGCCAGCAGCTCGGACAGTACTAACACTGAAGCTTTCTTT
few	TRBJ2-5	TRBV2	TRBD2	CASSEPPGLGVRETQYF	TGTGCCAGCAGCGAACCCCCGGGACTAGGGGTAAGGGAGACCCAGTACTTC
-	TRBJ2-1	TRBV9	TRBD2	CASSVRGLADNEQFF	TGTGCCAGCAGCGTCCGGGGACTAGCGGACAATGAGCAGTTCTTC
-	TRBJ1-2	TRBV11-2	-	CASSLAPGDGYTF	TGTGCCAGCAGCTTAGCGCCAGGGGACGGCTACACCTTC